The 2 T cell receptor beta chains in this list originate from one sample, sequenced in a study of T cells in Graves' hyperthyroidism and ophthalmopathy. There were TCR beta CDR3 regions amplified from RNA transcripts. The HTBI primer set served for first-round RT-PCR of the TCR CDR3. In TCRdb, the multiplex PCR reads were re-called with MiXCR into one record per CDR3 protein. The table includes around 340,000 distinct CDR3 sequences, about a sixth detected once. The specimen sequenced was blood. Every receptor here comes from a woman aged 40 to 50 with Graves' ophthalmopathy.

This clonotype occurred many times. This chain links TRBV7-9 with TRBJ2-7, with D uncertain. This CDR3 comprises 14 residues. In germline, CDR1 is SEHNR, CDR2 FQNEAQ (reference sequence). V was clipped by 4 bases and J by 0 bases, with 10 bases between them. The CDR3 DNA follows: TGTGCCAGCAGCTCCCCCGACAACTCCTACGAGCAGTACTTC. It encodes CASSSPDNSYEQYF. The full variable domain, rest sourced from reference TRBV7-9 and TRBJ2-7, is DTGVSQNPRHKITKRGQNVTFRCDPISEHNRLYWYRQTLGQGPEFLTYFQNEAQLEKSRLLSDRFSAERPKGSFSTLEIQRTEQGDSAMYLCASSSPDNSYEQYFGPGTRLTVT.

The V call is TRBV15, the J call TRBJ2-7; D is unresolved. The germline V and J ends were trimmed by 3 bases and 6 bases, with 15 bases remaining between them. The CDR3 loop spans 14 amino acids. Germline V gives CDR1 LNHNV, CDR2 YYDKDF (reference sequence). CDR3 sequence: CATSSQVPSSEQYF. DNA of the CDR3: TGTGCCACCAGCAGCCAAGTCCCATCGTCCGAGCAGTACTTC.